Described below is a single T cell receptor (beta chain) sequence and its context. Its specificity is unknown. CDR3 length: 16 residues. V shed 0 bases, J shed 5 bases, and the junction held 7 bases outside the gene matches. In germline, CDR1 is SGHNT, CDR2 YYREEE (reference sequence). This sample is part of a study of beta chain features in type 1 diabetes. At the level of the study: Sorted cell examination encompassed 85 million to 130 million cells across all samples.

General observations from the study: The naive, central memory and Treg TCRB repertoires showed an apparent similarity that was greater among patients than among healthy donors. The VDJ junctions of type 1 diabetes patients carried fewer insertions and more deletions. Patients with Type 1 diabetes showed moderately but significantly shorter TCRB CDR3s in all four CD4+ subsets.

The investigators reverse transcribed all of the isolated RNA, so they sequenced expressed TCRB transcripts. The protocol was immunoSEQ multiplex PCR, while the TCRdb copy is restricted to in-frame clones and leaves out a portion. The data contain 550,000 to 850,000 clones, roughly an eighth of them singletons. There was one heparinised blood draw per donor, averaging about 116 mL. This chain uses TRBV5-4 with TRBJ1-5; the match to TRBD1 covers 8 bases. This TCR came from a man between 18 and 35 years old with type 1 diabetes. Material: naive CD4+ T cells from blood. CDR3 residues: CASSLVDGTGHQPQHF. In DNA form, the CDR3 reads TGTGCCAGCAGCTTGGTCGATGGGACAGGCCATCAGCCCCAGCATTTT.